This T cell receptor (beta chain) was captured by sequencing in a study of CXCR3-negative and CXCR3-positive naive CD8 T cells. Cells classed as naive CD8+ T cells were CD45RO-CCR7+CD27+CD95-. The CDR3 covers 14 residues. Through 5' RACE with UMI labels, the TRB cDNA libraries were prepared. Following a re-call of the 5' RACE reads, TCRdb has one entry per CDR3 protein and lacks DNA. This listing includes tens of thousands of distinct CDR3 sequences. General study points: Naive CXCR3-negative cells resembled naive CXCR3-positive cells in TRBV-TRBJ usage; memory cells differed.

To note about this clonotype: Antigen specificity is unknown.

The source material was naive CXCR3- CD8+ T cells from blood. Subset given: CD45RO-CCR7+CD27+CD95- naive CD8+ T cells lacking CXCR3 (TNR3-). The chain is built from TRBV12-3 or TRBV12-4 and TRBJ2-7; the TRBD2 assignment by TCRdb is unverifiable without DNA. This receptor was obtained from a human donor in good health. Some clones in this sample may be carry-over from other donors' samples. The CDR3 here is CASSRPGLGNEQYF.